One sample yielded the 22 T cell receptor beta chains listed below, sequenced in a study of beta chain features in type 1 diabetes. Expressed TCRB transcripts were sequenced because the entire RNA isolate underwent reverse transcription. Produced via immunoSEQ multiplex PCR; TCRdb's table is partial and in-frame only. This sample has 350,000 to 450,000 clones, with more than 12% found just once. What was sequenced was naive CD4+ T cells from blood. Every receptor here comes from a woman between 18 and 29 years old in good health.

This clone was found a few times. The genes are TRBV10-3 and TRBJ2-5; 12 bases are shared with TRBD2. The ends lost 0 bases at V and 5 bases at J; junction bases unmatched: 7. The CDR3 contains 17 residues. Germline V lookup: CDR1 ENHRY, CDR2 SYGVKD. CDR3 protein: CAISESTSGSGGETQYF. CDR3 coding DNA: TGTGCCATCAGTGAGTCGACTAGCGGGAGCGGAGGGGAGACCCAGTACTTC.

The V call is TRBV5-1, the J call TRBJ2-2, with a weak D call TRBD1 (6 bases). The V end lost 8 bases, the J end lost 4 bases, and 18 bases lay between the germline ends. Germline V gene sequence: CDR1 SGHRS, CDR2 YFSETQ. This CDR3 comprises 15 residues. CDR3 sequence reads: CASRQDSLSTGELFF. DNA for the CDR3: TGCGCCAGTCGACAGGACAGCTTATCCACCGGGGAGCTGTTTTTT.

This clone was counted between two and nine times. The V gene is TRBV10-3, the J gene TRBJ2-7, with D perhaps matching TRBD2 (5 bases). Trimming removed 6 bases from V and 3 bases from J, with 12 bases in between. Germline CDR1 is ENHRY and CDR2 is SYGVKD. The CDR3 covers 13 residues. CDR3 bases: TGTGCCATCAGGGCGGAGGCTATCTACGAGCAGTACTTC. Translated, it gives CAIRAEAIYEQYF.

The rearrangement links TRBV5-1 to TRBJ1-1; 7 bases match TRBD1. The CDR3 is 15 amino acids. The junction had 11 bases not matched to a gene; V was cut back by 5 bases and J by 4 bases. Germline CDR1 and CDR2: SGHRS and YFSETQ. The CDR3 loop reads CASRIDYRGGTEAFF. CDR3 nucleotides: TGCGCCAGCAGGATTGACTACAGGGGAGGCACTGAAGCTTTCTTT. The full variable domain, in which reference TRBV5-1 and TRBJ1-1 provide the parts outside the CDR3, is KAGVTQTPRYLIKTRGQQVTLSCSPISGHRSVSWYQQTPGQGLQFLFEYFSETQRNKGNFPGRFSGRQFSNSRSEMNVSTLELGDSALYLCASRIDYRGGTEAFFGQGTRLTVV.

This clone has a handful of counts. The chain employs TRBV29-1 and TRBJ2-5; 8 positions match TRBD2. This CDR3 is built from 13 residues. The germline gives CDR1 SQVTM, CDR2 ANQGSEA. The J segment lost 1 base and the V segment lost 6 bases, leaving 4 bases of the junction unmatched. CDR3 nucleotide sequence: TGCAGCGTAGCGGGAGCGTTCCAAGAGACCCAGTACTTC. Amino acids: CSVAGAFQETQYF.

The chain carries TRBV28 and TRBJ2-1, with 7 bases identical to TRBD2. The germline V gene encodes CDR1 MDHEN and CDR2 SYDVKM. The CDR3 totals 14 residues. V lost 10 bases to trimming and J lost 7 bases; unmatched junction nucleotides: 13. CDR3: CATSSSGGRNEQFF. CDR3 nucleotide sequence: TGTGCCACCTCCAGCTCCGGCGGGAGAAATGAGCAGTTCTTC.

This clone has more than one count but fewer than ten. The chain carries TRBV19 and TRBJ1-2, with D possibly matching TRBD1 (6 bases). Germline lookup yields CDR1 LNHDA and CDR2 SQIVND (reference sequence). The CDR3 runs 13 residues. Deletions cut 6 bases from V and 8 bases from J, with 16 bases between. This CDR3 reads CASRVVGAYGYTF. The CDR3 DNA reads as TGTGCCAGTAGGGTAGTGGGGGCGTACGGCTACACCTTC.

The genes are TRBV28 and TRBJ2-5, with no clear D. Germline assignment: CDR1 MDHEN and CDR2 SYDVKM. Trimming pared 6 bases from V and 4 bases from J, leaving 6 bases between. The CDR3 extends over 11 amino acids. The CDR3 DNA reads TGTGCCAGCAGCCGTCTAGAGACCCAGTACTTC. Translating gives CASSRLETQYF.

The chain recombines TRBV19 with TRBJ1-1; D gene unclear. The CDR3 length is 13 residues. Trimming took off 3 bases at V and 7 bases at J, with 12 bases between the two ends. The germline gives CDR1 LNHDA, CDR2 SQIVND (reference sequence). The CDR3 sequence is CASSMWLAGEAFF. The CDR3 DNA reads TGTGCCAGTAGTATGTGGTTGGCGGGTGAAGCTTTCTTT.

This clone was detected a few times. The genes are TRBV7-9 and TRBJ2-5; D unclear. Between the trimmed V and J ends, which lost 4 bases and 7 bases, there was a span of 10 bases. Germline V CDR1 and CDR2: SEHNR, FQNEAQ (reference sequence). The CDR3 spans 12 residues. This CDR3 reads CASSWAAGTQYF. In nucleotides, the CDR3 is TGTGCCAGCAGCTGGGCCGCCGGGACCCAGTACTTC.

V and J are TRBV11-2 and TRBJ2-3, with 8 positions matching TRBD2. Germline V gene sequence: CDR1 SGHAT, CDR2 FQNNGV. The V and J ends lost 7 bases and 1 base, in that order; junction bases with no gene match: 7. This CDR3 is built from 15 residues. The CDR3 loop is CASMRAGARTDTQYF. Written as DNA, the CDR3 is TGTGCCAGCATGCGAGCGGGAGCGCGCACAGATACGCAGTATTTT. Complete variable domain (other parts from reference TRBV11-2 and TRBJ2-3): EAGVAQSPRYKIIEKRQSVAFWCNPISGHATLYWYQQILGQGPKLLIQFQNNGVVDDSQLPKDRFSAERLKGVDSTLKIQPAKLEDSAVYLCASMRAGARTDTQYFGPGTRLTVL.

The rearrangement joins TRBV28 to TRBJ2-6; possibly TRBD2 for D (5 bases). Germline CDR1 MDHEN, CDR2 SYDVKM. The V gene lost 6 bases and the J gene lost 2 bases, with 14 bases spanning the gap. The CDR3 runs to 16 residues. CDR3 bases: TGTGCCAGCAGCTCAGGCGGGCCGACTGGGGCCAACGTCCTGACTTTC. This encodes CASSSGGPTGANVLTF.

This clone was recorded a few times. The chain joins TRBV5-1 to TRBJ1-4; a possible D gene is TRBD1 (6 bases). Germline lookup yields CDR1 SGHRS and CDR2 YFSETQ. This CDR3 is 12 amino acids long. The V end was cut by 3 bases, the J end by 8 bases, with 8 bases between. The chain's CDR3 is CASSWGTEKLFF. The CDR3 nucleotides are TGCGCCAGCAGCTGGGGGACAGAAAAACTGTTTTTT.

In this sample, this clone turned up a few times. The V gene is TRBV28, the J gene TRBJ1-5; TRBD1 agrees at 7 bases. CDR1 and CDR2 (germline): MDHEN, SYDVKM. The CDR3 is 13 amino acids. The V gene end was trimmed by 8 bases and the J gene end by 4 bases; junction bases not matched to a gene: 5. In DNA, the CDR3 is TGTGCCAGCGTGTCAGGGGGAAATCAGCCCCAGCATTTT. This codes for CASVSGGNQPQHF.

This clone has more than one count but fewer than ten. CDR3 residues: CASSPGTGTYGYTF. The CDR3 DNA follows: TGTGCCAGCAGCCCTGGGACAGGGACCTATGGCTACACCTTC. V is TRBV9 and J is TRBJ1-2; 9 bases fit TRBD1. The CDR3 covers 14 residues. With 4 bases clipped from V and 4 bases from J, the junction kept 5 bases outside the gene matches. Germline CDR1 is SGDLS and CDR2 is YYNGEE. Filled out from reference TRBV9 and TRBJ1-2, the complete variable domain reads DSGVTQTPKHLITATGQRVTLRCSPRSGDLSVYWYQQSLDQGLQFLIQYYNGEERAKGNILERFSAQQFPDLHSELNLSSLELGDSALYFCASSPGTGTYGYTFGSGTRLTVV.

The chain uses TRBV19 and TRBJ2-1, with TRBD1 as a possible D gene (6 bases). The CDR3 totals 13 residues. Germline values: CDR1 LNHDA, CDR2 SQIVND (reference sequence). V gave up 7 bases and J gave up 6 bases, with 13 bases separating them. The CDR3 loop reads CASTLRGGNEQFF. The CDR3 DNA is TGTGCCAGTACGCTCAGGGGCGGCAATGAGCAGTTCTTC.

Concerning this clone itself: Other nucleotide sequences from this sample produce the same CDR3. The rearrangement joins TRBV28 to TRBJ1-1, with D hard to call. Looked up from germline, CDR1 is MDHEN and CDR2 is SYDVKM. V lost 2 bases and J 0 bases, leaving 7 bases between the germline ends. This CDR3 region has 14 residues. The CDR3 region has the DNA TGTGCCAGCAGTTTAGGGCAGATGAACACTGAAGCTTTCTTT. This sequence encodes CASSLGQMNTEAFF.

The chain has TRBV21-1 and TRBJ2-1; the table's D call of TRBD1 was not tested on the DNA. TRBV21-1 is a pseudogene locus. The CDR3 length is 15 residues. CDR3 residues: CASSKGGRPYNEQFF. The CDR3 DNA sequence: TGTGCCAGCAGCAAAGGGGGGCGGCCCTACAATGAGCAGTTCTTC.

A single count supports this clone. The chain recombines TRBV14 with TRBJ1-1; no reliable D call. Germline-derived CDR1 and CDR2 are SGHDN and FVKESK. V was pared by 4 bases and J by 8 bases, with 11 bases between. This CDR3 comprises 12 residues. This CDR3 reads CASSPRTEEAFF. The CDR3 nucleotides are TGTGCCAGCAGCCCTCGAACAGAAGAAGCTTTCTTT.

The sample holds a few counts of this clone. CDR3 region: CAIRGLAGGDEQYF. The CDR3, as DNA: TGTGCCATCAGGGGACTAGCGGGAGGGGACGAGCAGTACTTC. The gene calls are TRBV10-3 and TRBJ2-7; 16 bases are a match to TRBD2. The CDR3 consists of 14 residues. Germline V gene lookup returns CDR1 ENHRY and CDR2 SYGVKD. J was trimmed by 5 bases and V by 6 bases; bases with no gene match: 1.

V gene TRBV5-1 combines with J gene TRBJ2-6; D is unresolved. V was trimmed by 0 bases and J by 1 base, leaving 5 bases between them. This CDR3 is 15 amino acids long. CDR1 and CDR2 from the germline V gene are SGHRS and YFSETQ. The CDR3 DNA is TGCGCCAGCAGCTTGGGGCAATCTGGGGCCAACGTCCTGACTTTC. This translates into CASSLGQSGANVLTF.

The genes are TRBV7-2 and TRBJ1-4; D gene uncertain. CDR1 is SGHTA, CDR2 FQGNSA, per germline. The V and J ends lost 5 bases and 8 bases respectively, with 12 bases between them. The CDR3 sequence is 13 residues long. The CDR3, as DNA: TGTGCCAGCAGCCTAGGTCAGCGGGAAAAACTGTTTTTT. Its translation: CASSLGQREKLFF.